The 27 T cell receptor beta chains below all came from one sample that was sequenced in a study of blood T cell repertoires in COVID-19. Repertoires were generated with immunoSEQ multiplex PCR, while TCRdb's copy carries only in-frame clones and drops some. The profile covers approximately 240,000 clones, with roughly 80% appearing a single time and about 4% taken by the ten largest. Sequencing was carried out using peripheral blood. Receptors were obtained from a woman between 35 and 50 years old with active or convalescent COVID-19.

The genes are TRBV10-1 and TRBJ2-3, with 7 nucleotides matching TRBD1. The germline CDR1 and CDR2 sequences are WNHNN and SYGVQD (reference sequence). The V segment lost 4 bases and the J segment 1 base; nucleotides outside the gene matches: 2. The CDR3 is 14 residues long. CDR3 coding DNA: TGCGCCAGCAGTGGACAGGGAGGCACAGATACGCAGTATTTT. Amino acids: CASSGQGGTDTQYF.

The chain links TRBV19 to TRBJ2-5; 12 nucleotides agree with TRBD2. Per the germline V gene, CDR1 is LNHDA and CDR2 is SQIVND (reference sequence). The CDR3 runs 17 residues. V trimming: 1 base; J trimming: 0 bases; junction bases outside the gene matches: 3. CDR3 nucleotide sequence: TGTGCCAGTAGTATAGGGACTAGCGGGGTTTACCAAGAGACCCAGTACTTC. Its translation: CASSIGTSGVYQETQYF.

This clone was observed a few times. The sample carries other DNA sequences with the same CDR3. The chain uses TRBV9 and TRBJ1-5; D gene ambiguous. The CDR3 extends over 13 amino acids. Trimming shortened V by 0 bases and J by 5 bases, and 6 bases separated the two germline ends. CDR1 is SGDLS and CDR2 is YYNGEE in the germline V gene. CDR3 loop: CASSVDADQPQHF. The CDR3, as DNA: TGTGCCAGCAGCGTAGACGCAGATCAGCCCCAGCATTTT.

This clone has a handful of counts. The junction does not match germline at one end; this may be a read error. This chain connects TRBV5-6 to TRBJ2-3, with TRBD2 matching over 9 bases. CDR1 SGHDT and CDR2 YYEEEE come from the germline V gene. The CDR3 loop spans 13 amino acids. DNA of the CDR3: TGTGCCAGCAGCGGGACTAGCAAAGATACGCAGTATTTT. Translation gives CASSGTSKDTQYF.

This chain connects TRBV6-5 to TRBJ1-1, with 7 bases aligning to TRBD1. The CDR3 runs to 14 residues. The germline V gene has CDR1 MNHEY and CDR2 SVGAGI. Trimming removed 6 bases from V and 2 bases from J; junction bases left unmatched: 6. This CDR3 is CASSDRAANTEAFF. CDR3 coding DNA: TGTGCCAGCAGCGACAGGGCCGCAAACACTGAAGCTTTCTTT.

The chain uses TRBV2 and TRBJ1-5; possibly TRBD1 for D (6 bases). Germline lookup yields CDR1 SNHLY and CDR2 FYNNEI. The V end was cut by 3 bases, the J end by 0 bases, with 15 bases between. The CDR3 covers 17 residues. CDR3 amino acids: CASSDLGHMYSNQPQHF. DNA for the CDR3: TGTGCCAGCAGTGACTTGGGACACATGTATAGCAATCAGCCCCAGCATTTT.

The J gene is TRBJ1-3, the V gene TRBV27, with D maybe TRBD1 (6 bases). CDR1 and CDR2 (germline): MNHEY, SMNVEV (reference sequence). CDR3 length equals 18 residues. V was clipped by 7 bases and J by 2 bases, with 24 bases between them. Here the CDR3 reads CASTTLGQRRSAGNTIYF. In DNA form, the CDR3 reads TGTGCCAGCACCACCCTTGGACAGAGACGTTCAGCTGGAAACACCATATATTTT.

The chain joins TRBV7-3 to TRBJ1-2; 10 bases agree with TRBD1. V trimming: 4 bases; J trimming: 4 bases; junction bases outside the gene matches: 6. The CDR3 totals 15 residues. CDR1 and CDR2 from the germline V gene are SGHTA and FQGTGA. DNA of the CDR3: TGTGCCAGCAGCTCCTCCGGGACAGGGGCCTATGGCTACACCTTC. Translated, it gives CASSSSGTGAYGYTF.

This clone was picked up one time. CDR3 protein: CASSVEQGVTEAFF. The CDR3 DNA reads as TGTGCCAGCAGCGTAGAACAGGGAGTGACTGAAGCTTTCTTT. The chain has TRBV5-4 and TRBJ1-1; a weak D match, TRBD1 (6 bases). V was pared by 4 bases and J by 5 bases, with 15 bases between. The germline gives CDR1 SGHNT, CDR2 YYREEE (reference sequence). The CDR3 runs to 14 residues.

This rearrangement joins TRBV14 to TRBJ2-5, with D possibly TRBD2 on 7 matching bases. V lost 1 base, J lost 1 base, and 10 bases lay in between. Germline V lookup: CDR1 SGHDN, CDR2 FVKESK. CDR3 length: 15 amino acids. The CDR3 DNA sequence: TGTGCCAGCAGCCAAGCGGGGGGCCCCCAAGAGACCCAGTACTTC. Its translation is CASSQAGGPQETQYF.

Written as DNA, the CDR3 is TGTGCCAGCACCACTTTAGGATTCGGGACCTATAATTCACCCCTCCACTTT. As protein: CASTTLGFGTYNSPLHF. This rearrangement joins TRBV27 to TRBJ1-6; no clear D. V was trimmed by 7 bases and J by 2 bases, leaving 18 bases between them. This CDR3 comprises 17 residues. Germline lookup yields CDR1 MNHEY and CDR2 SMNVEV (reference sequence).

This clone occurred a few times. The chain joins TRBV19 to TRBJ2-7; D is uncertain. The germline V gene encodes CDR1 LNHDA and CDR2 SQIVND (reference sequence). The CDR3 sequence is 11 residues long. V dropped 6 bases and J dropped 4 bases, with 7 bases sitting between them. The CDR3 DNA sequence: TGTGCCAGTAGCCGCGCATACGAGCAGTACTTC. Protein: CASSRAYEQYF.

The chain employs TRBV6-2 or TRBV6-3 and TRBJ1-6, with 7 positions matching TRBD1. This CDR3 contains 15 residues. From germline, CDR1 is MNHEY and CDR2 SVGEGT. J was trimmed by 8 bases and V by 2 bases; bases with no gene match: 6. Here the CDR3 DNA reads TGTGCCAGCAGTTACGACAGGGTTGGGGATTCACCCCTCCACTTT. Protein: CASSYDRVGDSPLHF.

Concerning this clone: A much more abundant neighbour one base away suggests this may be a read error. This CDR3 is also generated by other DNA sequences in the sample. The chain is built from TRBV12-3 or TRBV12-4 and TRBJ1-3; D ambiguous. The CDR3 consists of 12 residues. The V end lost 3 bases, the J end lost 4 bases, and 4 bases lay between the germline ends. CDR3 loop: CASSLRGNTIYF. Written as DNA, the CDR3 is TGTGCCAGCAGTTTGCGGGGAAACACCATATATTTT.

This chain links TRBV5-4 with TRBJ1-4, with D possibly being TRBD1 (6 bases). Germline V CDR1 and CDR2: SGHNT, YYREEE (reference sequence). V lost 2 bases and J lost 7, with 15 bases in between. The length of the CDR3 is 15 residues. CDR3 loop: CASSFAQGRGEKLFF. In DNA, the CDR3 is TGTGCCAGCAGCTTCGCACAGGGTAGGGGTGAAAAACTGTTTTTT.

The chain is built from TRBV5-1 and TRBJ2-3; 8 bases are shared with TRBD2. The CDR3 is 17 residues long. Trimming at V came to 4 bases and at J to 2 bases, leaving 12 bases not matched to a gene. Germline V gives CDR1 SGHRS, CDR2 YFSETQ. CDR3 sequence reads: CASSQGRWTSFTDTQYF. The CDR3 DNA reads TGCGCCAGCAGCCAAGGGAGGTGGACTAGCTTCACAGATACGCAGTATTTT.

This clone occurred once. The V call is TRBV25-1, the J call TRBJ2-5; D is perhaps TRBD2 (5 bases). Trimming cost V 5 bases and J 5 bases, with 15 bases left between them. The CDR3 has 14 amino acids. The germline CDR1 and CDR2 sequences are MGHDK and SYGVNS. This CDR3 is CASSKRESGETQYF. The CDR3, as DNA: TGTGCCAGCAGTAAGAGGGAGTCGGGGGAGACCCAGTACTTC.

The chain has TRBV28 and TRBJ1-1, with D tentatively TRBD1 (5 bases). This CDR3 is 14 amino acids long. Germline V gene sequence: CDR1 MDHEN, CDR2 SYDVKM. The V end was cut by 8 bases, the J end by 6 bases, with 19 bases between. The CDR3 loop is CASQSGGGDSEAFF. CDR3 sequence (DNA): TGTGCCAGCCAAAGCGGTGGGGGGGACTCTGAAGCTTTCTTT. The full variable domain, with the rest looked up from reference TRBV28 and TRBJ1-1, is DVKVTQSSRYLVKRTGEKVFLECVQDMDHENMFWYRQDPGLGLRLIYFSYDVKMKEKGDIPEGYSVSREKKERFSLILESASTNQTSMYLCASQSGGGDSEAFFGQGTRLTVV.

The chain joins TRBV5-6 to TRBJ1-1; unclear D gene. This CDR3 spans 12 amino acids. Germline CDR1 is SGHDT and CDR2 is YYEEEE. V was trimmed by 1 base and J by 10 bases, leaving 11 bases between them. The CDR3 loop reads CASSLTGWRAFF. The CDR3 DNA reads as TGTGCCAGCAGCTTGACCGGTTGGAGAGCTTTCTTT.

J is TRBJ1-1 and V is TRBV7-6; 7 bases fit TRBD1. Per the germline V gene, CDR1 is SGHVS and CDR2 is FNYEAQ. Trimming cost V 5 bases and J 2 bases; bases outside gene matches: 11. This CDR3 comprises 16 residues. The CDR3 loop reads CASSEPPGQINTEAFF. CDR3 coding DNA: TGTGCCAGCAGCGAACCTCCGGGACAGATAAACACTGAAGCTTTCTTT.

V is TRBV5-1 and J is TRBJ2-7; 11 bases fit TRBD1. Germline CDR1 is SGHRS and CDR2 is YFSETQ. The J segment lost 4 bases and the V segment lost 4 bases, leaving 10 bases of the junction unmatched. The CDR3 has 16 amino acids. The CDR3 sequence: CASSRASGTGGYEQYF. The CDR3 DNA sequence: TGCGCCAGCAGCCGAGCCTCCGGGACAGGGGGTTACGAGCAGTACTTC.

The chain combines TRBV5-1 with TRBJ1-1, with TRBD1 matching 9 bases. The CDR3 covers 14 residues. V was pared by 10 bases and J by 1 base, with 8 bases of the junction left unmatched. The germline CDR1 and CDR2 sequences are SGHRS and YFSETQ. The CDR3 sequence: CASNPGQGNTEAFF. The CDR3 nucleotides are TGCGCCTCAAACCCGGGACAGGGGAACACTGAAGCTTTCTTT.

This clone was counted between two and nine times. The V call is TRBV9, the J call TRBJ1-1; maybe TRBD1 (6 bases). The CDR3 consists of 13 residues. V was clipped by 4 bases and J by 5 bases, with 12 bases between them. From germline, CDR1 is SGDLS and CDR2 YYNGEE. The CDR3 loop is CASSLQGYTEAFF. The DNA of the CDR3 is TGTGCCAGCAGCTTACAGGGCTATACTGAAGCTTTCTTT.

This chain links TRBV6-5 with TRBJ1-6; D is possibly TRBD1 (5 bases). Trimming removed 7 bases at V and 9 bases at J, with 10 bases between. Germline CDR1 MNHEY, CDR2 SVGAGI. This CDR3 is 12 amino acids long. The CDR3 DNA follows: TGTGCCAGCACCAGGGAGGGTTCACCCCTCCACTTT. Protein sequence: CASTREGSPLHF.

This sequence joins TRBV19 and TRBJ2-7, with 7 positions matching TRBD1. The CDR3 is 15 residues long. The ends lost 5 bases at V and 0 bases at J; junction bases unmatched: 7. CDR1 LNHDA and CDR2 SQIVND come from the germline V gene (reference sequence). This CDR3 reads CASSAGQAYSYEQYF. CDR3 nucleotide sequence: TGTGCCAGTAGTGCCGGACAGGCATACTCCTACGAGCAGTACTTC. The full variable domain, rest sourced from reference TRBV19 and TRBJ2-7, is DGGITQSPKYLFRKEGQNVTLSCEQNLNHDAMYWYRQDPGQGLRLIYYSQIVNDFQKGDIAEGYSVSREKKESFPLTVTSAQKNPTAFYLCASSAGQAYSYEQYFGPGTRLTVT.

The J gene is TRBJ2-3, the V gene TRBV7-3; 12 positions match TRBD2. The germline V gene encodes CDR1 SGHTA and CDR2 FQGTGA. V dropped 5 bases and J dropped 4; count of bases not matched to a gene: 4. CDR3 size: 15 residues. The CDR3: CASSPTSGGPDTQYF. CDR3 in DNA: TGTGCCAGCAGCCCGACTAGCGGGGGCCCAGATACGCAGTATTTT.

This clone has only a few counts. The chain recombines TRBV19 with TRBJ2-3, with a weak D call TRBD2 (5 bases). Between the trimmed V and J ends, which lost 5 bases and 2 bases, there was a span of 14 bases. Germline CDR1 reads LNHDA; CDR2 reads SQIVND (reference sequence). The CDR3 length is 15 residues. Here the CDR3 reads CASSWTPRSTDTQYF. For the CDR3, the DNA is TGTGCCAGTAGTTGGACTCCAAGATCCACAGATACGCAGTATTTT.